What follows is one T cell receptor beta chain and its context. This entry is derived from a study of blood T cells in healthy people across ages. Alongside a J-beta primer mix, a sample-barcoded 5' primer served in a second PCR lasting about 7 to 11 cycles. From the 5' RACE reads, TCRdb called clonotypes with MiXCR, one entry per CDR3 protein. The sample has hundreds of thousands of distinct CDR3 sequences; around 43% are singletons. CDR3 length equals 15 residues. Per the germline V gene, CDR1 is SGHTA and CDR2 is FQGTGA. Trimming left V 5 bases short and J 0 bases short, with 8 bases between. The origin of this receptor is a man older than 75 in good health. The chain employs TRBV7-3 and TRBJ2-6, with D uncertain. Sequenced material: blood. The chain's CDR3 is CASSRISSGANVLTF. The CDR3 DNA sequence: TGTGCCAGCAGCCGAATTAGCTCTGGGGCCAACGTCCTGACTTTC.